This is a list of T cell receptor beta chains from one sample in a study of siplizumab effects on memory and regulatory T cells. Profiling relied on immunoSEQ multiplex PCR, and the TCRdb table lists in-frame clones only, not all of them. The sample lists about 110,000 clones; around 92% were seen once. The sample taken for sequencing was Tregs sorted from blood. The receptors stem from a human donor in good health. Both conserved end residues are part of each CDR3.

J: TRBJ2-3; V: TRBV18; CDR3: CASSPGTGTFTDTQYF
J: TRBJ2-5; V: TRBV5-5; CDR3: CASSQGYQETQYF
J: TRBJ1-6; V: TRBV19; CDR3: CASSIGPVGSPLHF
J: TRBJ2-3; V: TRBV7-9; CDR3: CATLSGGGDTQYF
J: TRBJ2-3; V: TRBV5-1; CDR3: CASSNRAGGGTDTQYF
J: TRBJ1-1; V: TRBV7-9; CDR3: CASSLAGGRAEAFF
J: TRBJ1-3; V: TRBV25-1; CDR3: CASSEFYRNSGNTIYF
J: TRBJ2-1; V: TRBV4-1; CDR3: CASSSGTASYNEQFF
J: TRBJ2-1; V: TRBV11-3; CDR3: CASSLDSATSGSDEQFF
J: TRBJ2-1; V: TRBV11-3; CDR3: CASSLTRLGGNEQFF
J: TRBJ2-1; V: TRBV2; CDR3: CASRGYNEQFF
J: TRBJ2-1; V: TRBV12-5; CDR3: CASGLVPMGGRKYNEQFF
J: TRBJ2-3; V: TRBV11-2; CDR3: CASSPRLAGVGTDTQYF
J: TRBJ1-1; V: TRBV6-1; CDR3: CASRVKLGVEAFF
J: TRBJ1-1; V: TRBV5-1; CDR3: CASSLLTGGMNTEAFF
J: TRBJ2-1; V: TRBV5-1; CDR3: CASSLRGPYNEQFF
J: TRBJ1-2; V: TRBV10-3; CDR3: CAISEVTAYNGYTF
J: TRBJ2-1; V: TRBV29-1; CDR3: CSFERDFSYNEQFF
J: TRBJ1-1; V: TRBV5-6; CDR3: CASSYPPQGGGNTEAFF
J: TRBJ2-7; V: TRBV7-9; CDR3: CASSPWGGSSEQYF
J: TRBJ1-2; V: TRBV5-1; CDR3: CASSLGGNYGYTF
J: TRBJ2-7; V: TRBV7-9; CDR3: CASSFSGTGSYEQYF
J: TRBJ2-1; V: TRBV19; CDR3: CASSTFLGHSYNEQFF
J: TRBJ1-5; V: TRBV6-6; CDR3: CASSSGEMGQPQHF
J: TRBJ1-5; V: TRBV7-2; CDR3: CASSWQSGGRQPQHF
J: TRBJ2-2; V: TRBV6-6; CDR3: CASSSGWQNTGELFF
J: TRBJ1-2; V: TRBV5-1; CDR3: CASRTGTGMDYGYTF
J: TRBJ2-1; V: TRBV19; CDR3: CASSISGRSNEQFF
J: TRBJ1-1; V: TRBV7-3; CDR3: CASSSQGGNTEAFF
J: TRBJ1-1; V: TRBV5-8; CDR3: CASSFAGGFGTEAFF